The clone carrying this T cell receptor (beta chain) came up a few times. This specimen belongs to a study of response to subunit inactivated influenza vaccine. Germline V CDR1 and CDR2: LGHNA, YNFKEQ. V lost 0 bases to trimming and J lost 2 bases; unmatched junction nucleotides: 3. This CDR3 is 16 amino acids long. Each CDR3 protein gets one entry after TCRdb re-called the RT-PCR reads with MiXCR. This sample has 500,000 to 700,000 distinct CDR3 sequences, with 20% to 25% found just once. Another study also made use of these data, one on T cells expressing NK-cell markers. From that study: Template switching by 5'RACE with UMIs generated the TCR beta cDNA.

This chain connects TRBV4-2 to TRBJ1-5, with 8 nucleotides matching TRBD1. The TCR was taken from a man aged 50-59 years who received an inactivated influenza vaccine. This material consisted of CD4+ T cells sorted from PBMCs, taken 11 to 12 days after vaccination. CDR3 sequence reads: CASSQDVGQGNQPQHF. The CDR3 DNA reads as TGTGCCAGCAGCCAAGACGTGGGACAGGGCAATCAGCCCCAGCATTTT.